This T cell receptor beta chain was documented in a study of CXCR4 blockade with PD-1 therapy in pancreatic cancer. Broader study findings: Survival did not correlate with tumor clonality, which averaged roughly 0.15 versus 0.05. Sequencing covered TCRbeta chains only, not alpha chains. Convergent selection by common tumor antigens was suggested by nucleotide rearrangement counts.

To note about this clone: Its antigen is as yet unknown.

No neoadjuvant therapy was given before resection to the patients supplying these archived tumor blocks. The protocol was immunoSEQ multiplex PCR, while the TCRdb copy is restricted to in-frame clones and leaves out a portion. The table lists over 15,000 clones, around 70% of them singletons. The CDR3 consists of 13 residues. In germline, CDR1 is KGHSH, CDR2 LQKENI. V trimming: 3 bases; J trimming: 7 bases; junction bases outside the gene matches: 4. The chain links TRBV18 to TRBJ1-1; 8 bases are shared with TRBD1. This TCR was recovered from a human donor with pancreatic ductal adenocarcinoma. Input material: tumor tissue. The CDR3 sequence: CASSPRQGFEAFF. CDR3 coding DNA: TGTGCCAGCTCACCCCGACAGGGGTTTGAAGCTTTCTTT.